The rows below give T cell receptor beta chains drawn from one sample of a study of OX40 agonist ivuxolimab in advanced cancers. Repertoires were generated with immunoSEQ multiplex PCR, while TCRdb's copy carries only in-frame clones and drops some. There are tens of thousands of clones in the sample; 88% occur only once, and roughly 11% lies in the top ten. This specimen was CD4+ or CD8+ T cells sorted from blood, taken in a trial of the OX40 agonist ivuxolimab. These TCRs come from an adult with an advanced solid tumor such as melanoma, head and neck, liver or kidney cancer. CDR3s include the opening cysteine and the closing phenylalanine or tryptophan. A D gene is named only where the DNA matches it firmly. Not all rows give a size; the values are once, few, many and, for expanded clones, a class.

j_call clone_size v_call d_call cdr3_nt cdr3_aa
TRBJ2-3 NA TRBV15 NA TGTGCCACCAGCAGAGGATCCGATACGCAGTATTTT CATSRGSDTQYF
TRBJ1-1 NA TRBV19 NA TGTGCCAGTAGTATTCTCGGGGACTCAATAAAAAGGGCTTTCTTT CASSILGDSIKRAFF
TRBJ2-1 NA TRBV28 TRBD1 TGTGCCAGCAACAATCCACCGGGACAGGGTAGAGATGAGCAGTTCTTC CASNNPPGQGRDEQFF
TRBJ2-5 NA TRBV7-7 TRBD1 TGTGCCAGCAGCCTCCTTGGACAGGGAATTGAAGAGACCCAGTACTTC CASSLLGQGIEETQYF
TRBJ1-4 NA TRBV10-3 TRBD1 TGTGCCATCAGTGAGTCGACGCTACAGGGGGGTTCTCTAGAAAAACTGTTTTTT CAISESTLQGGSLEKLFF
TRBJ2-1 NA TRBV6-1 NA TGTGCCAGCAGTGAAGAGGACACTAACAATGAGCAGTTCTTC CASSEEDTNNEQFF
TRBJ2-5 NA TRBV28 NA TGTGCCAGCAGCCCAGGGACCCAAAGCCCAATACAAGAGACCCAGTACTTC CASSPGTQSPIQETQYF
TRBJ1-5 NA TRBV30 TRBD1 TGTGCCTGGAGTGAAGGGACAGGGACCCACCAACCCCAGCATTTT CAWSEGTGTHQPQHF
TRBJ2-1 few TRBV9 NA TGTGCCAGCAGCGTAGCCGAGACACAGACAGGACTTTACAATGAGCAGTTCTTC CASSVAETQTGLYNEQFF
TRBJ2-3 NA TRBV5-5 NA TGTGCCAGCGACACACCGGGTTCTAGCACAGATACGCAGTATTTT CASDTPGSSTDTQYF
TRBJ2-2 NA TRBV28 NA TGTGCCAGCAGTCAGGGGCCGGGCCTTAATCCGAACACCGGGGAGCTGTTTTTT CASSQGPGLNPNTGELFF
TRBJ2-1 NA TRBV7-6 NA TGTGCCAGCAGCCCGGACTTCAGCTCCTACAATGAGCAGTTCTTC CASSPDFSSYNEQFF
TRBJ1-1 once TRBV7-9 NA TGTGCCAGCAGCTTCCCAAACGACAGGGAAGCTTTCTTT CASSFPNDREAFF
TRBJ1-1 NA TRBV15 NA TGTGCCACCAGCATGAGGGGGGGCAACCCTGAAGCTTTCTTT CATSMRGGNPEAFF
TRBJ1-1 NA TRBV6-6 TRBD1 TGTGCCAGCAGCCCCGGGACAGGGGGCTTTGAAGCTTTCTTT CASSPGTGGFEAFF
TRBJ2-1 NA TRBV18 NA TGTGCCAGCTCACCCCTAACAGTGCTTCTTAGCAATGAGCAGTTCTTC CASSPLTVLLSNEQFF
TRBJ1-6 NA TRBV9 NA TGTGCCAGCAGCGTAGCGCAGGGGTTTTCACCCCTCCACTTT CASSVAQGFSPLHF
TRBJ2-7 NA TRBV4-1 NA TGCGCCAGCAGCCAAGTGGAGCAGGCATACTACGAGCAGTACTTC CASSQVEQAYYEQYF
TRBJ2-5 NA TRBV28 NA TGTGCCAGCAGTTTACGGCAGGAAGAGACCCAGTACTTC CASSLRQEETQYF
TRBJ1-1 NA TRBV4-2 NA TGTGCCAGCAGCCAAGATCCACAGGGTACGATGAACACTGAAGCTTTCTTT CASSQDPQGTMNTEAFF
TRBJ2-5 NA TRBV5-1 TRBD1 TGCGCCAGCAGCCCTGGGACAGGCCAAGAGACCCAGTACTTC CASSPGTGQETQYF
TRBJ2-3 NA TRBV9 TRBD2 TGTGCCAGCAGCGTCCATACTAGCGGGAGCAGATTGGATACGCAGTATTTT CASSVHTSGSRLDTQYF
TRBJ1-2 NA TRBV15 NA TGTGCCACCAGCACTATCACGGGGATCGCCTCCTTCGGCTACACCTTC CATSTITGIASFGYTF
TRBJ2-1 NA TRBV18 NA TGTGCCAGCTCACCACCGTCCGGTTACAATGAGCAGTTCTTC CASSPPSGYNEQFF
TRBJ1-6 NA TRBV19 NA TGTGCCAGTAGTTTTTCAAGTGAAAATTCACCCCTCCACTTT CASSFSSENSPLHF
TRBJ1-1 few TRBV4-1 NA TGCGCCAGCAGCCACGAACAGGGACGAAACACTGAAGCTTTCTTT CASSHEQGRNTEAFF
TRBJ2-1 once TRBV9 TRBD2 TGTGCCAGCAGCGTAGGCGGCGGGGGGGCGAACAATGAGCAGTTCTTC CASSVGGGGANNEQFF
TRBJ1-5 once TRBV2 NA TGTGCCAGCAGTGATCAGGGAGGTCAGCCCCAGCATTTT CASSDQGGQPQHF
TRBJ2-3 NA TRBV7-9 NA TGTGCCAGCAGCTTAGTTCCAGGCAGAAGCACAGATACGCAGTATTTT CASSLVPGRSTDTQYF
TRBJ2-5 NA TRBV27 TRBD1 TGTGCCAGCAGTTTATCCTACAGTAACAGGGGAGAGACCCAGTACTTC CASSLSYSNRGETQYF
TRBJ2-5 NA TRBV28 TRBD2 TGTGCCAGCAGTCCCCGGACTAGCGGCATCCAAGAGACCCAGTACTTC CASSPRTSGIQETQYF
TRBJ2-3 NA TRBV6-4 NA TGTGCCAGCAGTGACAGGAGCACAGATACGCAGTATTTT CASSDRSTDTQYF
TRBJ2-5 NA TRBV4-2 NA TGTGCCAGCAGCCAACTAGAGTCAACCCAAGAGACCCAGTACTTC CASSQLESTQETQYF
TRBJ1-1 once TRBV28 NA TGTGCCAGCAGTTTGCCGGGAGTGAACACTGAAGCTTTCTTT CASSLPGVNTEAFF
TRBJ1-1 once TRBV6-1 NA TGTGCCAGCAGGCTAGGGACATACACGAACACTGAAGCTTTCTTT CASRLGTYTNTEAFF
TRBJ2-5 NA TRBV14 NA TGTGCCAGCAGCCATGACCGGGTTCCCCAGTACTTC CASSHDRVPQYF
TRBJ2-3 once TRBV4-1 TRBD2 TGCGCCAGCAGCCAAAGTGGCGGGGGTGCTGGAACAGATACGCAGTATTTT CASSQSGGGAGTDTQYF
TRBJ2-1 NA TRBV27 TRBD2 TGTGCCAGCAGCCCAAATAGCGGGGGGCGGCCCTCGGGTGAGCAGTTCTTC CASSPNSGGRPSGEQFF
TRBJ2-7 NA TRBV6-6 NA TGTGCCAGCAGTTATTATACCCTAGACGAGCAGTACTTC CASSYYTLDEQYF
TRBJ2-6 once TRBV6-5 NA TGTGCCAGCATGGAGGGGCTCCCTGGGGCCAACGTCCTGACTTTC CASMEGLPGANVLTF
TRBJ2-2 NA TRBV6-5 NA TGTGCCAGCAGTCCACGACAACACACCGGGGAGCTGTTTTTT CASSPRQHTGELFF
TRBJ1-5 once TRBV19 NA TGTGCCACCCGGGACGTTGAGTCCTATCAGCCCCAGCATTTT CATRDVESYQPQHF